This TCR beta chain was recorded in a study of cytomegalovirus exposure and HLA in healthy donors. In regard to this clone: What it recognizes is unknown.

Broader study findings: About 87% or about 30% of the time was how often most TCR beta V segments were productive, according to an earlier analysis. An analysis that was carried out later associated some 17,000 TCR beta sequences with HLA alleles at 0.05 false discovery rate. Available immune exposure information covered CMV serostatus only.

The PCR used 60 Vbeta and 13 Jbeta primers. Here immunoSEQ multiplex PCR was the method, and the copy in TCRdb shows in-frame clones only, minus some. The sample lists some 240,000 clones; around 90% were seen once. This CDR3 region has 14 residues. The V and J ends lost 3 bases and 7 bases, in that order; junction bases with no gene match: 4. Germline assignment: CDR1 ENHRY and CDR2 SYGVKD. The TCR sequence derives from a girl aged 2 to 10 in good health and CMV-seronegative. Material: PBMCs. The rearrangement links TRBV10-3 to TRBJ1-2; 11 nucleotides agree with TRBD1. The CDR3 sequence is CAISDGTGGIGYTF. Written as DNA, the CDR3 is TGTGCCATCAGTGACGGGACAGGGGGTATTGGCTACACCTTC.